The T cell receptor (beta chain) described here comes from a study of blood T cell repertoires in COVID-19. This clone was found once. Measured with immunoSEQ multiplex PCR; TCRdb has only the in-frame clones, and not every one. The table records some 330,000 clones, 65% to 90% of them present only once. The CDR3 contains 16 residues. The V and J ends lost 3 bases and 7 bases, in that order; junction bases with no gene match: 10. The V gene's germline CDR1 is SEHNR and CDR2 FQNEAQ (reference sequence). The receptor was isolated from a man aged 25-45 years who had recovered from COVID-19. V gene TRBV7-9 combines with J gene TRBJ1-5, with TRBD1 matching 9 bases. Specimen: PBMCs or T cells enriched from blood (not recorded which). The CDR3 here is CASSLPIRTGAQPQHF. For the CDR3, the DNA is TGTGCCAGCAGCTTGCCCATTCGGACAGGGGCCCAGCCCCAGCATTTT.